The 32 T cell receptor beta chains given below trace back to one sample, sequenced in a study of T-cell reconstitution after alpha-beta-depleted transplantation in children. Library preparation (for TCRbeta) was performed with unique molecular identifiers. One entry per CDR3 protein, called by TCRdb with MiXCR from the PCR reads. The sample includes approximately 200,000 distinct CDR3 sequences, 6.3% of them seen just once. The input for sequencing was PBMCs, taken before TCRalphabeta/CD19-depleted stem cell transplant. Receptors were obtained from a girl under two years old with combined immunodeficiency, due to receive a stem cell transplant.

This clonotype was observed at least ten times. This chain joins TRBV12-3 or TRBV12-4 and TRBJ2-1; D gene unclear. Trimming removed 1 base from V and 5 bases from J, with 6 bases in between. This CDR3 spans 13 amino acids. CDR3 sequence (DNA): TGTGCCAGCAGTTTAGGTCCGAACAATGAGCAGTTCTTC. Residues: CASSLGPNNEQFF.

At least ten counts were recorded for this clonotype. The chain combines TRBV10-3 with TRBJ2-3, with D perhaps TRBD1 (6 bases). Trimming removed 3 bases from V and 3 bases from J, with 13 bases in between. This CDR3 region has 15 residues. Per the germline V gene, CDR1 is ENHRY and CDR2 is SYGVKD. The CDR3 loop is CAISEGGSSTDTQYF. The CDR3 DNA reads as TGTGCCATCAGTGAAGGGGGTTCTTCGACAGATACGCAGTATTTT.

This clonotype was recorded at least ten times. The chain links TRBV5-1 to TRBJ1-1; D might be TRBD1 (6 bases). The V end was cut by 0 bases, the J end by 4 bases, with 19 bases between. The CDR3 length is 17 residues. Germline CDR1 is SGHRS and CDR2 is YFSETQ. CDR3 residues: CASSLAPVTGRGTEAFF. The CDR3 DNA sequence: TGCGCCAGCAGCTTGGCCCCCGTGACAGGTCGGGGCACTGAAGCTTTCTTT. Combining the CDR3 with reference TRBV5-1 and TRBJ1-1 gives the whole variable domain KAGVTQTPRYLIKTRGQQVTLSCSPISGHRSVSWYQQTPGQGLQFLFEYFSETQRNKGNFPGRFSGRQFSNSRSEMNVSTLELGDSALYLCASSLAPVTGRGTEAFFGQGTRLTVV.

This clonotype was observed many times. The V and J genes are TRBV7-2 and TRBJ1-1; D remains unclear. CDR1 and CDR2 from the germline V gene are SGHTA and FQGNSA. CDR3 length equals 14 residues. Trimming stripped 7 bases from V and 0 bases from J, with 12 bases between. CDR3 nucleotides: TGTGCCAGCACCATCCCCTTCATGAACACTGAAGCTTTCTTT. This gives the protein CASTIPFMNTEAFF. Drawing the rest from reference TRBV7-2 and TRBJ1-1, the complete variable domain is GAGVSQSPSNKVTEKGKDVELRCDPISGHTALYWYRQSLGQGLEFLIYFQGNSAPDKSGLPSDRFSAERTGGSVSTLTIQRTQQEDSAVYLCASTIPFMNTEAFFGQGTRLTVV.

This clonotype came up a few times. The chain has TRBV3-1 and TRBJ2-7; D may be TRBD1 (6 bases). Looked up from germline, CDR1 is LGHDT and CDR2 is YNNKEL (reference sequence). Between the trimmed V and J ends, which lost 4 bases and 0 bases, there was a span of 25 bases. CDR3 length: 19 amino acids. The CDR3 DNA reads TGTGCCAGCAGCCCCACAGGGAGCCCGCACTACCTCAGCTCCTACGAGCAGTACTTC. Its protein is CASSPTGSPHYLSSYEQYF.

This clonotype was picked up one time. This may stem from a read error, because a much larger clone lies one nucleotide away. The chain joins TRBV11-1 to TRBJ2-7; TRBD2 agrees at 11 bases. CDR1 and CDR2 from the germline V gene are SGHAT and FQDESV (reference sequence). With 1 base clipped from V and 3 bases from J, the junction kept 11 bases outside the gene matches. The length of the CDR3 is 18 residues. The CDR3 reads CASSLVTSGSSRDYEQYF. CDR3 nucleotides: TGTGCCAGCAGCTTAGTTACTAGCGGGAGTTCGAGGGACTACGAGCAGTACTTC.

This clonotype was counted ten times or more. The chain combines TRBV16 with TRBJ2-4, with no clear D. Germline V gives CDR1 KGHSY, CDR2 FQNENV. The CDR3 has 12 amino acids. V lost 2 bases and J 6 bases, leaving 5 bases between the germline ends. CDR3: CASSQLGNIQYF. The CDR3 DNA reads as TGTGCCAGCAGCCAACTCGGAAACATTCAGTACTTC. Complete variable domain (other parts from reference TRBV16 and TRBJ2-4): GEEVAQTPKHLVRGEGQKAKLYCAPIKGHSYVFWYQQVLKNEFKFLISFQNENVFDETGMPKERFSAKCLPNSPCSLEIQATKLEDSAVYFCASSQLGNIQYFGAGTRLSVL.

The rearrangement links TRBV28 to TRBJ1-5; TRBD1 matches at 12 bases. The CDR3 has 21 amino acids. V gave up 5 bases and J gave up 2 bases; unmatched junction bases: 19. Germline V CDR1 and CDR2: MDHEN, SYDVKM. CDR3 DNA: TGTGCCAGCAGTCTCCCGGGGTACGGGACAGGGGGCGTTCTTGGCAATCAGCCCCAGCATTTT. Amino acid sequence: CASSLPGYGTGGVLGNQPQHF.

CDR3 loop: CASSKLGNWQPQHF. In nucleotides, the CDR3 is TGTGCCAGCAGCAAGCTGGGGAACTGGCAGCCCCAGCATTTT. The genes are TRBV21-1 and TRBJ1-5. TRBV21-1 is a pseudogene segment. This CDR3 region has 14 residues.

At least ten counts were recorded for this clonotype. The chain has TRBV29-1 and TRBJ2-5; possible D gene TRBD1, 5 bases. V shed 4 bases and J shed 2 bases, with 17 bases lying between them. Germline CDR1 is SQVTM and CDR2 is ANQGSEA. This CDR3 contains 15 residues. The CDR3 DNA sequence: TGCAGCGTTGTATTTCTCCAGGGTGGTCAAGAGACCCAGTACTTC. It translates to CSVVFLQGGQETQYF.

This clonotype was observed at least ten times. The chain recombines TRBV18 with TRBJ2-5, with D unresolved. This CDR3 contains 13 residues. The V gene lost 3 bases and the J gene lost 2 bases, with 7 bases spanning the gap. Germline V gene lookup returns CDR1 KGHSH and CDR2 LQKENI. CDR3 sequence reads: CASSPAQQETQYF. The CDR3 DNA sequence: TGTGCCAGCTCACCGGCTCAACAAGAGACCCAGTACTTC.

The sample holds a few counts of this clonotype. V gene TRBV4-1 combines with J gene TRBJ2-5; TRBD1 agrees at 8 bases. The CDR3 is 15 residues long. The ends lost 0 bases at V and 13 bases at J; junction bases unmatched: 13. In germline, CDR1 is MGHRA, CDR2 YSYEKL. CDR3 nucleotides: TGCGCCAGCAGCCAAGATGTGGGACAGGCCGTTCGCCCGTACTTC. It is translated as CASSQDVGQAVRPYF.

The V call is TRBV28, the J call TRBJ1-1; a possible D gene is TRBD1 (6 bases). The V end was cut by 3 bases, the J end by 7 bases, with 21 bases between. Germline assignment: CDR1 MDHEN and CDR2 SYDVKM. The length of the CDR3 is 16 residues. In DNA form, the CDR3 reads TGTGCCAGCAGTTTTCATAGCCAGGGGAGGAGGAATGAAGCTTTCTTT. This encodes CASSFHSQGRRNEAFF.

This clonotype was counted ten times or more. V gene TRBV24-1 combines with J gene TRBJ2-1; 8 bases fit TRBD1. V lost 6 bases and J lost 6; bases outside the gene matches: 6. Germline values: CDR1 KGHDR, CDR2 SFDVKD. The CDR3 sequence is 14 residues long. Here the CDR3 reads CATSHRQGINEQFF. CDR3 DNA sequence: TGTGCCACCAGTCACCGACAGGGGATCAATGAGCAGTTCTTC.

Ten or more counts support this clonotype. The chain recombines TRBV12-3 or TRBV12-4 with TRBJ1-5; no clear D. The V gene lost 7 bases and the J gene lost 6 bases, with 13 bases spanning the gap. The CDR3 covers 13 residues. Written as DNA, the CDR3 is TGTGCCAGCACCCTGAGTTTAGTTCAGCCCCAGCATTTT. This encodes CASTLSLVQPQHF.

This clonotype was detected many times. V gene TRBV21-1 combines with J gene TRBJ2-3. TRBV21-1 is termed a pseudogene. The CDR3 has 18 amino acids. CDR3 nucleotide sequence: TGTGCCAGCAACAAAAGTAGGACCGCGGCCACGAACACAGATACGCAGTATTTT. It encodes CASNKSRTAATNTDTQYF.

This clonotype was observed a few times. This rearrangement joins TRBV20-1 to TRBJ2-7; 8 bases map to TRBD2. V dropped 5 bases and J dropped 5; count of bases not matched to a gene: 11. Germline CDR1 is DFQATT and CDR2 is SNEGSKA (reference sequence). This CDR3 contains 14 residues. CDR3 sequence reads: CSAEERGGLHEQYF. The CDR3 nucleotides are TGCAGTGCTGAGGAACGGGGGGGCCTTCACGAGCAGTACTTC.

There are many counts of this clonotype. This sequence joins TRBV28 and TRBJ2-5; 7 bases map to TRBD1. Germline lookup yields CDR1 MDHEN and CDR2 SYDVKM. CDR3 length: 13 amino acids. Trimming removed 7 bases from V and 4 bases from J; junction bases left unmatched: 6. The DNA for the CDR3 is TGTGCCAGCACAAGGCCAGGGGGAGAGACCCAGTACTTC. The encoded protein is CASTRPGGETQYF.

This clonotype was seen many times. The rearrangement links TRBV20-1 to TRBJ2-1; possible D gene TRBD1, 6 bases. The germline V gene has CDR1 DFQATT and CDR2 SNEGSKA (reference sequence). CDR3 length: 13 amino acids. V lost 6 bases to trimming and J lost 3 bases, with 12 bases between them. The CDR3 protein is CSAPGHYYNEQFF. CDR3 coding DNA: TGCAGTGCACCGGGACATTACTACAATGAGCAGTTCTTC.

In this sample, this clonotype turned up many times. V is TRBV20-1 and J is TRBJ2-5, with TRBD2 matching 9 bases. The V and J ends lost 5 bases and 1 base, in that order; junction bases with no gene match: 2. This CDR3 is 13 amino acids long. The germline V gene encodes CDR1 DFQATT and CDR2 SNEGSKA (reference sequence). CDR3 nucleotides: TGCAGTGCTCGTAGCGGGGGCCAAGAGACCCAGTACTTC. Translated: CSARSGGQETQYF.

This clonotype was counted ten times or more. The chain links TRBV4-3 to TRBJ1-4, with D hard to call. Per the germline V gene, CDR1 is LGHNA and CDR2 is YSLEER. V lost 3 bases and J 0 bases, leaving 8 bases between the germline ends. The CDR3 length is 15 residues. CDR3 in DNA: TGCGCCAGCAGCCATGGCTCAGCAACTAATGAAAAACTGTTTTTT. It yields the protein CASSHGSATNEKLFF.

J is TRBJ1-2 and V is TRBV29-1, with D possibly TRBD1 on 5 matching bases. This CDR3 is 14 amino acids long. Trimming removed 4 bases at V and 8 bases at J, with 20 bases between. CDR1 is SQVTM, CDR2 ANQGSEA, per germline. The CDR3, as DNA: TGCAGCGTTGCCGGACACCCCAACGGAAAGGGCTACACCTTC. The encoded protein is CSVAGHPNGKGYTF.

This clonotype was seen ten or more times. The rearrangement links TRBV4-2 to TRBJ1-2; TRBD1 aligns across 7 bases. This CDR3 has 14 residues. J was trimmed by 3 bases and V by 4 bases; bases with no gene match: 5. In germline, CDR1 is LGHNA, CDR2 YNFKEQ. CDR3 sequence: CASSLRTGDYGYTF. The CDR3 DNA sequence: TGTGCCAGCAGCCTACGGACAGGAGACTATGGCTACACCTTC.

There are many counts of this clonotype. The CDR3 loop is CASSWGLTGGGTDTQYF. The CDR3 nucleotides read TGCGCCAGCAGCTGGGGATTGACAGGGGGCGGCACAGATACGCAGTATTTT. This chain links TRBV5-1 with TRBJ2-3; TRBD1 matches 10 bases. Germline-derived CDR1 and CDR2 are SGHRS and YFSETQ. The J segment lost 1 base and the V segment lost 3 bases, leaving 8 bases of the junction unmatched. The CDR3 is 17 residues long.

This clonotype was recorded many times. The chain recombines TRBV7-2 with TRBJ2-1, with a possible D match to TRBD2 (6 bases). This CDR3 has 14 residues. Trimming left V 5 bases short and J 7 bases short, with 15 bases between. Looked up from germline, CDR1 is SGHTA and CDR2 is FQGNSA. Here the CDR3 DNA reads TGTGCCAGCAGCCTCGGGACTGCCCTGAATGAGCAGTTCTTC. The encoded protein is CASSLGTALNEQFF.

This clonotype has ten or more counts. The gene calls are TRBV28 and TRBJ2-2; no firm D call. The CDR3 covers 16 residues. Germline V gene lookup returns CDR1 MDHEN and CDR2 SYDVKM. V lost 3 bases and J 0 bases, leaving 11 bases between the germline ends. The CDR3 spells CASSFFLAPNTGELFF. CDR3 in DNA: TGTGCCAGCAGTTTCTTTCTGGCGCCGAACACCGGGGAGCTGTTTTTT.

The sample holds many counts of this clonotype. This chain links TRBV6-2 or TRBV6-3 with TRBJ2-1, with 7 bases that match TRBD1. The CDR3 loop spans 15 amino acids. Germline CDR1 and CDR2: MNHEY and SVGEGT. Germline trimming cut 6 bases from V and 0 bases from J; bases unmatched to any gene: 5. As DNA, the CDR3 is TGTGCCAGCAGAGAACAGGGGTTCTCCTACAATGAGCAGTTCTTC. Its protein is CASREQGFSYNEQFF.

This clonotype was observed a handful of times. The CDR3, as DNA: TGCAGTGCAGCCGGACCCCCCTATGGCTACACCTTC. Translated, it gives CSAAGPPYGYTF. V and J are TRBV20-1 and TRBJ1-2, with D unresolved. Per the germline V gene, CDR1 is DFQATT and CDR2 is SNEGSKA (reference sequence). Deletions cut 6 bases from V and 4 bases from J, with 12 bases between. CDR3 length: 12 residues.

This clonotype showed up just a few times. The CDR3 bases are TGCGCCAGCAGCCAAGAGGGGACGGGGGGCTTTAACACCGGGGAGCTGTTTTTT. This codes for CASSQEGTGGFNTGELFF. This chain uses TRBV4-3 with TRBJ2-2; TRBD2 is a possible D gene (7 bases). CDR1 LGHNA and CDR2 YSLEER come from the germline V gene. CDR3 length equals 18 residues. V shed 0 bases and J shed 2 bases, with 16 bases lying between them.

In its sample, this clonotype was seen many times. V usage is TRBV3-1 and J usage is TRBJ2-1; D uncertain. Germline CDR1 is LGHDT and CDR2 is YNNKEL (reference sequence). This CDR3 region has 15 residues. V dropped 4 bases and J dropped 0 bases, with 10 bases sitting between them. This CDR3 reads CASSRRINSYNEQFF. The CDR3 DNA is TGTGCCAGCAGCCGGCGGATTAACTCCTACAATGAGCAGTTCTTC.

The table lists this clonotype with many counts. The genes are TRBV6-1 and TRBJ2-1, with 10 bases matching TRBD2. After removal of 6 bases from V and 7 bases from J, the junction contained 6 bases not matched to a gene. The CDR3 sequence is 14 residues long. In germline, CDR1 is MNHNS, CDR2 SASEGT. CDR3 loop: CASRKRGGLNEQFF. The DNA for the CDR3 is TGTGCCAGCAGAAAGCGGGGGGGCCTGAATGAGCAGTTCTTC.

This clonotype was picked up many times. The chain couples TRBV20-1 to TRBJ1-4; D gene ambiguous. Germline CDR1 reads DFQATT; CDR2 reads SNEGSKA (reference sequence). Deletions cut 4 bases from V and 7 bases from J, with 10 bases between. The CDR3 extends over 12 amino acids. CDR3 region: CSANFQAEKLFF. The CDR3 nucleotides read TGCAGTGCTAACTTCCAAGCTGAAAAACTGTTTTTT.